The entry below gives a single T cell receptor beta chain sequence along with its context. These data belong to a study of shared clonotypes between healthy human individuals. The protocol was immunoSEQ multiplex PCR, while the TCRdb copy is restricted to in-frame clones and leaves out a portion. This sample has about a million clones, with under 80% found just once. The receptor's source is a man in his late teens or twenties in good health. The sequencing input was memory CD4+ T cells sorted from blood. As for subset: CD45RA-negative fraction.

The CDR3 DNA follows: TGTGCCATGACCTACGAGCAGTACTTC. Protein sequence: CAMTYEQYF. The V gene is TRBV10-3, the J gene TRBJ2-7; unclear D gene. The CDR3 consists of 9 residues. Trimming removed 9 bases from V and 2 bases from J, with 2 bases in between. The germline V gene encodes CDR1 ENHRY and CDR2 SYGVKD.